Each of the 29 T cell receptor beta chains below was sequenced from the same sample in a study of blood T cell repertoires in COVID-19. The table came from immunoSEQ multiplex PCR; TCRdb's copy has only in-frame clones and leaves some out. Of about 220,000 clones listed, approximately 85% are singletons. The source material was peripheral blood. These TCRs come from a woman in her 70s with COVID-19, enrolled during active disease.

This rearrangement joins TRBV18 to TRBJ1-3; D is unclear. Germline V gene data show CDR1 as KGHSH and CDR2 as LQKENI. CDR3 length equals 15 residues. V was trimmed by 3 bases and J by 0 bases, leaving 9 bases between them. The CDR3 bases are TGTGCCAGCTCACCTAGCAGAGACTCTGGAAACACCATATATTTT. This gives the protein CASSPSRDSGNTIYF.

The rearrangement uses TRBV2 and TRBJ1-2; 11 bases are a match to TRBD1. CDR1 SNHLY and CDR2 FYNNEI come from the germline V gene. This CDR3 contains 15 residues. Germline trimming cut 7 bases from V and 1 base from J; bases unmatched to any gene: 5. CDR3 in amino acids: CASTRDRGINYGYTF. The CDR3 nucleotides read TGTGCCAGCACCCGGGACAGGGGGATTAACTATGGCTACACCTTC.

This chain uses TRBV6-6 with TRBJ1-6, with D maybe TRBD1 (6 bases). Looked up from germline, CDR1 is MNHNY and CDR2 is SVGAGI (reference sequence). V dropped 2 bases and J dropped 7 bases, with 15 bases sitting between them. The length of the CDR3 is 16 residues. The CDR3 protein is CASSYPNRARNSPLHF. CDR3 nucleotides: TGTGCCAGCAGTTACCCGAACAGGGCGCGGAATTCACCCCTCCACTTT.

The J gene is TRBJ2-3, the V gene TRBV11-3; TRBD2 aligns across 7 bases. Germline values: CDR1 SGHNT, CDR2 YENEEA. The V segment lost 1 base and the J segment 9 bases; nucleotides outside the gene matches: 4. The CDR3 extends over 13 amino acids. CDR3 residues: CASSLGASGTQYF. In DNA form, the CDR3 reads TGTGCCAGCAGCTTAGGGGCTAGCGGAACGCAGTATTTT.

The chain recombines TRBV29-1 with TRBJ2-7; 11 nucleotides match TRBD2. J was trimmed by 4 bases and V by 0 bases; bases with no gene match: 8. The CDR3 consists of 16 residues. The germline V gene has CDR1 SQVTM and CDR2 ANQGSEA. CDR3 bases: TGCAGCGTTGAAGAGGGCCATACTAGCGGGAGATACGAGCAGTACTTC. Its protein product is CSVEEGHTSGRYEQYF.

This clone was seen only once. This sequence joins TRBV9 and TRBJ1-2; 9 bases are shared with TRBD1. Germline values: CDR1 SGDLS, CDR2 YYNGEE. The junction had 3 bases not matched to a gene; V was cut back by 4 bases and J by 5 bases. This CDR3 region has 13 residues. CDR3 DNA sequence: TGTGCCAGCAGCACCGACAGGGGGTATGGCTACACCTTC. This gives the protein CASSTDRGYGYTF.

This clone was seen a single time. V and J are TRBV6-5 and TRBJ1-2; 7 positions match TRBD1. Losses at the gene ends were 0 bases for V and 7 bases for J; bases not matched to a gene: 5. The CDR3 contains 14 residues. CDR1 and CDR2 (germline): MNHEY, SVGAGI. The CDR3 bases are TGTGCCAGCAGTTACTCTTCCAGGGACAGTGGCTACACCTTC. The encoded protein is CASSYSSRDSGYTF.

The CDR3 coding sequence is TGTGCCAGCAGTGAATCCGGGACACCCGGAATCAAGCCCCAGCATTTT. It yields the protein CASSESGTPGIKPQHF. V is TRBV6-1 and J is TRBJ1-5; D is possibly TRBD1 (6 bases). The V and J ends lost 2 bases and 8 bases respectively, with 19 bases between them. This CDR3 region has 16 residues. Germline lookup yields CDR1 MNHNS and CDR2 SASEGT.

V and J are TRBV11-3 and TRBJ2-5; 15 bases are shared with TRBD2. The ends lost 5 bases at V and 4 bases at J; junction bases unmatched: 8. The CDR3 has 17 residues. The V gene's germline CDR1 is SGHNT and CDR2 YENEEA. This CDR3 is CASSPTRTSGGAETQYF. CDR3 nucleotides: TGTGCCAGCAGCCCTACCCGGACTAGCGGGGGGGCAGAGACCCAGTACTTC.

This chain connects TRBV6-2 or TRBV6-3 to TRBJ1-1; possibly TRBD1 for D (5 bases). The germline V gene encodes CDR1 MNHEY and CDR2 SVGEGT. V gave up 3 bases and J gave up 3 bases, with 8 bases separating them. CDR3 length equals 13 residues. The CDR3 region is CASSYTRDTEAFF. Here the CDR3 DNA reads TGTGCCAGCAGTTATACCAGGGACACTGAAGCTTTCTTT.

The V gene is TRBV6-2 or TRBV6-3, the J gene TRBJ2-7; maybe TRBD2 (6 bases). The V gene's germline CDR1 is MNHEY and CDR2 SVGEGT. There are 15 residues in the CDR3. V lost 6 bases and J 0 bases, leaving 15 bases between the germline ends. The CDR3 bases are TGTGCCAGCAGCAGTTCGGGACTGGGCTCCTACGAGCAGTACTTC. It is translated as CASSSSGLGSYEQYF.

The chain has TRBV15 and TRBJ2-7; 7 bases are shared with TRBD2. Germline values: CDR1 LNHNV, CDR2 YYDKDF (reference sequence). V shed 1 base, J shed 5 bases, and the junction held 8 bases outside the gene matches. This CDR3 has 15 amino acids. CDR3 in amino acids: CATSRGGGGLDEQYF. CDR3 nucleotides: TGTGCCACCAGCAGAGGTGGGGGAGGGCTAGACGAGCAGTACTTC.

The rearrangement joins TRBV29-1 to TRBJ1-1, with D possibly being TRBD1 (5 bases). Germline V gives CDR1 SQVTM, CDR2 ANQGSEA. The ends were cut back, 7 bases at V and 5 bases at J, with 11 bases in the middle. This CDR3 spans 11 amino acids. CDR3 DNA: TGCAGCGCTCAACAGGTGACTGAAGCTTTCTTT. Encoded protein: CSAQQVTEAFF.

The J gene is TRBJ1-2, the V gene TRBV5-1; weak D call: TRBD1 (6 bases). The V and J ends lost 0 bases and 3 bases respectively, with 9 bases between them. The CDR3 is 14 amino acids. Germline V lookup: CDR1 SGHRS, CDR2 YFSETQ. In nucleotides, the CDR3 is TGCGCCAGCAGCTTGGAGGACAGCGACTATGGCTACACCTTC. It specifies CASSLEDSDYGYTF. The whole variable domain, filled in from reference TRBV5-1 and TRBJ1-2, reads KAGVTQTPRYLIKTRGQQVTLSCSPISGHRSVSWYQQTPGQGLQFLFEYFSETQRNKGNFPGRFSGRQFSNSRSEMNVSTLELGDSALYLCASSLEDSDYGYTFGSGTRLTVV.

This clone was counted between two and nine times. CDR3 sequence: CASSPGSNGYTF. The CDR3 coding sequence is TGTGCCAGCTCACCGGGCAGTAATGGCTACACCTTC. The chain is built from TRBV18 and TRBJ1-2; D is unclear. Germline lookup yields CDR1 KGHSH and CDR2 LQKENI. This CDR3 has 12 residues. The germline V and J ends were trimmed by 3 bases and 6 bases, with 8 bases remaining between them.

CDR3 DNA sequence: TGTGCCAGTAGTCCCAGGACAGTCTCGGATGAAAAACTGTTTTTT. Amino acids: CASSPRTVSDEKLFF. The V gene is TRBV19, the J gene TRBJ1-4; maybe TRBD1 (6 bases). Germline V gives CDR1 LNHDA, CDR2 SQIVND (reference sequence). This CDR3 comprises 15 residues. Between the trimmed V and J ends, which lost 5 bases and 6 bases, there was a span of 16 bases.

This clone appeared a few times. This chain joins TRBV3-1 (or the pseudogene TRBV3-2) and TRBJ1-1; TRBD1 aligns across 7 bases. The germline gives CDR1 LGHDT, CDR2 YNNKEL (reference sequence). Trimming removed 1 base from V and 3 bases from J; junction bases left unmatched: 5. CDR3 length: 15 amino acids. CDR3: CASSQVGGGDTEAFF. In DNA, the CDR3 is TGTGCCAGCAGCCAAGTAGGGGGCGGGGACACTGAAGCTTTCTTT.

This chain joins TRBV11-3 and TRBJ1-6, with 9 bases identical to TRBD1. The CDR3 totals 14 residues. Looked up from germline, CDR1 is SGHNT and CDR2 is YENEEA. With 8 bases clipped from V and 11 bases from J, the junction kept 10 bases outside the gene matches. The DNA for the CDR3 is TGTGCCAGCGCCTCGACAGGGGGTAGTACACCCCTCCACTTT. This encodes CASASTGGSTPLHF.

The J gene is TRBJ2-3, the V gene TRBV19; D is possibly TRBD2 (7 bases). V gave up 3 bases and J gave up 5 bases, with 18 bases separating them. CDR1 and CDR2 (germline): LNHDA, SQIVND (reference sequence). This CDR3 has 16 residues. The DNA of the CDR3 is TGTGCCAGTAGTATCCGGGGGGCGGGAGCGGGAGATACGCAGTATTTT. It yields the protein CASSIRGAGAGDTQYF.

J is TRBJ2-5 and V is TRBV29-1; tentatively, D is TRBD2 (6 bases). The V end was cut by 4 bases, the J end by 7 bases, with 16 bases between. The CDR3 is 13 amino acids. CDR1 and CDR2 (germline): SQVTM, ANQGSEA. In nucleotides, the CDR3 is TGCAGCGTTGTTCAACTATCGGGGGTGACCCAGTACTTC. This translates into CSVVQLSGVTQYF. The full variable domain, in which reference TRBV29-1 and TRBJ2-5 provide the parts outside the CDR3, is SAVISQKPSRDICQRGTSLTIQCQVDSQVTMMFWYRQQPGQSLTLIATANQGSEATYESGFVIDKFPISRPNLTFSTLTVSNMSPEDSSIYLCSVVQLSGVTQYFGPGTRLLVL.

This clone was detected only a few times. The chain uses TRBV5-1 and TRBJ2-2; D is undetermined. This CDR3 contains 14 residues. Trimming pared 0 bases from V and 7 bases from J, leaving 10 bases between. Looked up from germline, CDR1 is SGHRS and CDR2 is YFSETQ. Here the CDR3 reads CASSLAPPGGELFF. For the CDR3, the DNA is TGCGCCAGCAGCTTGGCACCCCCGGGCGGGGAGCTGTTTTTT.

This clone appeared a single time. This chain uses TRBV30 with TRBJ1-2, with TRBD1 matching over 7 bases. The CDR3 extends over 12 amino acids. Trimming at V came to 3 bases and at J to 8 bases, leaving 6 bases not matched to a gene. Germline values: CDR1 GTSNPN, CDR2 SVGIG (reference sequence). The CDR3 DNA reads TGTGCCTGGAGACAGGGGAAGTACGGCTACACCTTC. Residues: CAWRQGKYGYTF.

This clone appeared once. The chain is built from TRBV15 and TRBJ2-4, with a tentative D call TRBD2 (6 bases). Trimming took off 4 bases at V and 11 bases at J, with 15 bases between the two ends. This CDR3 comprises 13 residues. In germline, CDR1 is LNHNV, CDR2 YYDKDF (reference sequence). The CDR3 spells CATSTGTQELQYF. The DNA for the CDR3 is TGTGCCACCAGCACAGGGACTCAGGAGCTTCAGTACTTC. The entire variable domain, with the rest obtained from reference TRBV15 and TRBJ2-4, is as follows: DAMVIQNPRYQVTQFGKPVTLSCSQTLNHNVMYWYQQKSSQAPKLLFHYYDKDFNNEADTPDNFQSRRPNTSFCFLDIRSPGLGDTAMYLCATSTGTQELQYFGAGTRLSVL.

This clone occurred once. The chain is built from TRBV11-3 and TRBJ2-7; D unresolved. Germline values: CDR1 SGHNT, CDR2 YENEEA. Trimming shortened V by 0 bases and J by 1 base, and 7 bases separated the two germline ends. CDR3 length: 14 residues. The CDR3 DNA is TGTGCCAGCAGCTTAGAACCCAGTTCCTACGAGCAGTACTTC. It is translated as CASSLEPSSYEQYF.

The chain carries TRBV7-3 and TRBJ1-1; 9 nucleotides line up with TRBD1. With V trimmed by 5 bases and J by 4 bases, 5 bases remained unmatched. CDR3 length equals 14 residues. Germline loops: CDR1 SGHTA, CDR2 FQGTGA. CDR3 DNA: TGTGCCAGCAGCGTATCGGGACAGGGCACTGAAGCTTTCTTT. This sequence encodes CASSVSGQGTEAFF.

The chain joins TRBV4-1 to TRBJ1-5, with D possibly being TRBD1 (5 bases). The germline V and J ends were trimmed by 1 base and 4 bases, with 14 bases remaining between them. This CDR3 has 16 residues. Per the germline V gene, CDR1 is MGHRA and CDR2 is YSYEKL. This CDR3 is CASSQGRGRSNQPQHF. CDR3 coding DNA: TGCGCCAGCAGCCAAGGCCGGGGGAGGTCAAATCAGCCCCAGCATTTT.

The chain links TRBV6-6 to TRBJ1-2, with D possibly matching TRBD1 (6 bases). With 7 bases removed from V and 0 bases from J, the gap between germline ends came to 12 bases. Per germline, CDR1 MNHNY and CDR2 SVGAGI (reference sequence). This CDR3 has 14 amino acids. This CDR3 is CASTLDSANYGYTF. The CDR3 nucleotides read TGTGCCAGCACCCTGGACAGTGCTAACTATGGCTACACCTTC.

This clone was seen a handful of times. The V call is TRBV7-9, the J call TRBJ1-2; D unclear. The ends were cut back, 1 base at V and 2 bases at J, with 11 bases in the middle. Germline lookup yields CDR1 SEHNR and CDR2 FQNEAQ (reference sequence). The CDR3 is 15 amino acids. The CDR3 loop is CASSLVGVSNYGYTF. CDR3 bases: TGTGCCAGCAGCTTAGTCGGAGTCTCGAACTATGGCTACACCTTC.

V gene TRBV5-6 combines with J gene TRBJ2-4, with 8 bases lining up with TRBD1. CDR3 length: 15 residues. The V gene end was trimmed by 5 bases and the J gene end by 5 bases; junction bases not matched to a gene: 9. Germline values: CDR1 SGHDT, CDR2 YYEEEE. CDR3 sequence (DNA): TGTGCCAGCAGGGTTTTACAGGGGGTCGAAAACATTCAGTACTTC. Translation: CASRVLQGVENIQYF.